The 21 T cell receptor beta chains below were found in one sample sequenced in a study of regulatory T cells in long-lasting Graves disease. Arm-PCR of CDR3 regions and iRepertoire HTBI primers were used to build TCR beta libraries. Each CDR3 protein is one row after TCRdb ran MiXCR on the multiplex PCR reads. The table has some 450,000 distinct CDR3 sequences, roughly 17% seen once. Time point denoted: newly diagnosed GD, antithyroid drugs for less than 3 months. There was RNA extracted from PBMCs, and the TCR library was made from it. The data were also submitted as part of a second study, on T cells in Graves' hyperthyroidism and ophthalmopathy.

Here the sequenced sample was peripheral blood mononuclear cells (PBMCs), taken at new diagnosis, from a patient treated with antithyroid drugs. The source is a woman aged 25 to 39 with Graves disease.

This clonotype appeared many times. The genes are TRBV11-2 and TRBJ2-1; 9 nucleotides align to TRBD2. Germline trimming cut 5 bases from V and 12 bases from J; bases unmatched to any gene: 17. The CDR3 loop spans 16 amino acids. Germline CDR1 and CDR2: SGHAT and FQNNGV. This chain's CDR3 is CASSPGAGGRMSGQFF. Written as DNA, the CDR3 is TGTGCCAGCAGCCCAGGGGCGGGAGGGAGAATGAGTGGGCAGTTCTTC.

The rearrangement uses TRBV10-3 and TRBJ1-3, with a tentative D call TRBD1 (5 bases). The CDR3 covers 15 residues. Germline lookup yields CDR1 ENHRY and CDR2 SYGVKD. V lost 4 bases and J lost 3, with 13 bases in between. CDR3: CAISGFQGSGNTIYF. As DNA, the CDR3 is TGTGCCATCAGTGGGTTCCAGGGTAGTGGAAACACCATATATTTT.

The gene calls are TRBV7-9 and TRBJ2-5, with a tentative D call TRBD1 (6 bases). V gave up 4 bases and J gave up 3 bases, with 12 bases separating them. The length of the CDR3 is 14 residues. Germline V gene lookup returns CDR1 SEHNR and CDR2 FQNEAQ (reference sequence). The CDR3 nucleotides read TGTGCCAGCAGCTCTTTAAGACAGGAAGAGACCCAGTACTTC. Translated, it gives CASSSLRQEETQYF.

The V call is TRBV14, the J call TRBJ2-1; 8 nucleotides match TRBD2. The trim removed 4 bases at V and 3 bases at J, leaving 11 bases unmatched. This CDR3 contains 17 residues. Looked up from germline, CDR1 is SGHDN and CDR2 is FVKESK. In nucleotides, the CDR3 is TGTGCCAGCAGCCTAGAGGGTCCGGGAGGGTACTACAATGAGCAGTTCTTC. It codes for CASSLEGPGGYYNEQFF.

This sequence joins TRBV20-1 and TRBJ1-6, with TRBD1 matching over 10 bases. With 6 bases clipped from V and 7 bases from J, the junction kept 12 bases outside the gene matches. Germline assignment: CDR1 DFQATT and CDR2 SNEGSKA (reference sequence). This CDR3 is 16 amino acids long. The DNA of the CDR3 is TGCAGTGCCCCTAGAGGGGGACAGGGGACGAATTCACCCCTCCACTTT. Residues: CSAPRGGQGTNSPLHF.

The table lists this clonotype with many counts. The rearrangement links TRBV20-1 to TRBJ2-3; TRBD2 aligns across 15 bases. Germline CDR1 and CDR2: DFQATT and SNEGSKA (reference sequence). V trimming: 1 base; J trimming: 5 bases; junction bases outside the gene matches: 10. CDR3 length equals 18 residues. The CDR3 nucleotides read TGCAGTGCTAGAGGCGGAATGGGACTAGCGGGAGGAGGAGATACGCAGTATTTT. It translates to CSARGGMGLAGGGDTQYF.

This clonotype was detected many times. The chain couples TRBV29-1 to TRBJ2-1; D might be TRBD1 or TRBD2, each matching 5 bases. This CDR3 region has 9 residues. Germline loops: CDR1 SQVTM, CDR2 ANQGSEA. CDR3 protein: CRGPNEQFF. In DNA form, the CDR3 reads TGCAGGGGACCGAATGAGCAGTTCTTC.

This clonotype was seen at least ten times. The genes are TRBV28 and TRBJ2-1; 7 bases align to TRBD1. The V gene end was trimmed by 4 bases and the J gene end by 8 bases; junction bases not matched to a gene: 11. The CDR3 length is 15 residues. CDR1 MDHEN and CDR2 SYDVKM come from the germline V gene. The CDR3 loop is CASSSSGTVFDEQFF. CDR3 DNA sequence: TGTGCCAGCAGTTCTTCCGGGACAGTTTTTGATGAGCAGTTCTTC. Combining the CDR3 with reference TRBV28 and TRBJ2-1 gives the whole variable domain DVKVTQSSRYLVKRTGEKVFLECVQDMDHENMFWYRQDPGLGLRLIYFSYDVKMKEKGDIPEGYSVSREKKERFSLILESASTNQTSMYLCASSSSGTVFDEQFFGPGTRLTVL.

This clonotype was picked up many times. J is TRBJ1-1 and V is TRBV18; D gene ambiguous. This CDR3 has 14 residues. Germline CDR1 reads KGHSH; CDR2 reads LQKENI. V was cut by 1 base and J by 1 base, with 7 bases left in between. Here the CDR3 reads CASSPRVENTEAFF. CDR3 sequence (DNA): TGTGCCAGCTCACCACGTGTCGAGAACACTGAAGCTTTCTTT.

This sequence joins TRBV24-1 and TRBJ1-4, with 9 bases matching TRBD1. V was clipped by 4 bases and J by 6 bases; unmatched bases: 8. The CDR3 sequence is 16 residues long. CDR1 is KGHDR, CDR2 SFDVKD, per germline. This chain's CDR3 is CATSDATGGEDEKLFF. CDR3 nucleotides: TGTGCCACCAGTGACGCAACAGGGGGCGAAGATGAAAAACTGTTTTTT.

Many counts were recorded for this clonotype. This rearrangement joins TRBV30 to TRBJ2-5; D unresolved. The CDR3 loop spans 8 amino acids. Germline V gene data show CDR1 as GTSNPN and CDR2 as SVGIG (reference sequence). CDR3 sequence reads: CFSETQYF. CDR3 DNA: TGTTTCTCGGAGACCCAGTACTTC.

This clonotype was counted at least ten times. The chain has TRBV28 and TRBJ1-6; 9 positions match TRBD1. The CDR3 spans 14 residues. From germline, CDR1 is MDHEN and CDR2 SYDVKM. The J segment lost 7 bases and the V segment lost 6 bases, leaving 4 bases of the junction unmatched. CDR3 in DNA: TGTGCCAGCAGCATGGGACAGGGAAATTCACCCCTCCACTTT. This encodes CASSMGQGNSPLHF.

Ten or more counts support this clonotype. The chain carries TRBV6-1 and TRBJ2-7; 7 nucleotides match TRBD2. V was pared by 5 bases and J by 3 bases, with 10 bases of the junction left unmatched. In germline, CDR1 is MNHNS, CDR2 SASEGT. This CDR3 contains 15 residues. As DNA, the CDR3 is TGTGCCAGCAGTAAGCGGGGCGGCTTTTTCTACGAGCAGTACTTC. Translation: CASSKRGGFFYEQYF.

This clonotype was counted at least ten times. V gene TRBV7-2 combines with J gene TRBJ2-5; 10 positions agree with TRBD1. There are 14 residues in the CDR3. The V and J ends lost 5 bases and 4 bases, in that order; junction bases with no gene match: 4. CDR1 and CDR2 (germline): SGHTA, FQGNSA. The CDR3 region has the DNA TGTGCCAGCAGCGCAGACAGGGGGCGAGAGACCCAGTACTTC. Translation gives CASSADRGRETQYF.

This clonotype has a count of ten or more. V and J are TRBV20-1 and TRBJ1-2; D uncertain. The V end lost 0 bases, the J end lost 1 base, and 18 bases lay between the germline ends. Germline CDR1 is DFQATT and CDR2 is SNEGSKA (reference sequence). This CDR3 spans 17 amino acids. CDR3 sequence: CSARDLATGGFNYGYTF. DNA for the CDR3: TGCAGTGCTAGAGATCTCGCAACCGGAGGATTTAACTATGGCTACACCTTC.

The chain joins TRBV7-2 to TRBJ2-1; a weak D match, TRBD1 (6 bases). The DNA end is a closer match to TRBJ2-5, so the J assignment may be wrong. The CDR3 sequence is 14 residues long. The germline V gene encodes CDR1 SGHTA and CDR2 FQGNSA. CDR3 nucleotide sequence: TGTGCCAGCAGCACCCGACAGGTCCAAGAGACCCAGTACTTC. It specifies CASSTRQVQETQYF.

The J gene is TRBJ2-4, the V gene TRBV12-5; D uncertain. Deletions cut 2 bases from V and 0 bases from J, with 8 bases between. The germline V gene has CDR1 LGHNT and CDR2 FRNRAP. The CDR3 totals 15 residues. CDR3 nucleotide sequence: TGTGCTAGTGGTTTGTGGGCCCTAGCCAAAAACATTCAGTACTTC. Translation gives CASGLWALAKNIQYF.

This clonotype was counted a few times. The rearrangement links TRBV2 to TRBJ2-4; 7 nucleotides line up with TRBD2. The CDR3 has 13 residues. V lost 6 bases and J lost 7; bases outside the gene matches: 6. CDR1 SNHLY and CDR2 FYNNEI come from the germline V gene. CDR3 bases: TGTGCCAGCAGCCTCGGGCGGGAGAACATTCAGTACTTC. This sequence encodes CASSLGRENIQYF.

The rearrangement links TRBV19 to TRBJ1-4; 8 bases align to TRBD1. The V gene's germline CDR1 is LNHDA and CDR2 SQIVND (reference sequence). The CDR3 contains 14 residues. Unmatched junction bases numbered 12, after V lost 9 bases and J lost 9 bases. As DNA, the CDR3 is TGTGCCAGCTCCGTAGGACAGGGCGGACAAAAACTGTTTTTT. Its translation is CASSVGQGGQKLFF. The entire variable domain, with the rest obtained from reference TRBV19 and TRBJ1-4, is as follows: DGGITQSPKYLFRKEGQNVTLSCEQNLNHDAMYWYRQDPGQGLRLIYYSQIVNDFQKGDIAEGYSVSREKKESFPLTVTSAQKNPTAFYLCASSVGQGGQKLFFGSGTQLSVL.

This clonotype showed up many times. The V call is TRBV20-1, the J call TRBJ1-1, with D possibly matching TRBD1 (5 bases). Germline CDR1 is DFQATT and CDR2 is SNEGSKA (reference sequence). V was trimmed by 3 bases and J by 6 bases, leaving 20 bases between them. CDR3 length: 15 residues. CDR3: CSARETGGFGAEAFF. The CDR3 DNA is TGCAGTGCTAGGGAAACCGGGGGTTTTGGCGCTGAAGCTTTCTTT.

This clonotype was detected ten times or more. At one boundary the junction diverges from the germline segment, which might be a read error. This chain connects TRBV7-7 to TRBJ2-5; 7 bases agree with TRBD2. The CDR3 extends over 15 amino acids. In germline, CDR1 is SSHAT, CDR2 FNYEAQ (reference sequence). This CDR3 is CASSLGLAEPETQYF. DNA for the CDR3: TGTGCTAGCAGCTTAGGGCTAGCGGAGCCAGAGACCCAGTACTTC.